Listed below are T cell receptor beta chains from one sample, sequenced in a study of beta chain features in type 1 diabetes. TCRdb keeps only in-frame clones here, not all; method: immunoSEQ multiplex PCR. The sample has about 340,000 clones, approximately 13% seen once; the top ten hold 0.013% to 0.015%. Sequencing was done on a sample of naive CD4+ T cells from blood. The receptor set was obtained from a woman between 18 and 29 years old with type 1 diabetes. The CDR3 runs from the conserved cysteine through the conserved F or W. A D gene is named only where the DNA matches it firmly. The size field is filled for only some rows; it gives once, few, many or a size class.

d_gene	abundance	v_gene	j_gene	CDR3nt	CDR3aa
TRBD1	-	TRBV18	TRBJ1-1	TGTGCCAGCTCCTCACAGGGGTTGAACACTGAAGCTTTCTTT	CASSSQGLNTEAFF
-	-	TRBV29-1	TRBJ2-1	TGCAGCGTTGAAGGGGGCGATCCCTCCTACAATGAGCAGTTCTTC	CSVEGGDPSYNEQFF
TRBD2	few	TRBV4-3	TRBJ2-2	TGCGCCAGCAGCTCCCCCTGGGCTAGCGGGAGTGTAGGAGGGGAGCTGTTTTTT	CASSSPWASGSVGGELFF
TRBD2	few	TRBV19	TRBJ2-7	TGTGCCAGTAGTATGAGGCGGGAGAGCTCCTACGAGCAGTACTTC	CASSMRRESSYEQYF
-	few	TRBV12-5	TRBJ1-1	TGTGCTAGTGGTTTCGTGCTGAGCACTGAAGCTTTCTTT	CASGFVLSTEAFF
TRBD1	-	TRBV5-1	TRBJ2-7	TGCGCCAGCGGGGACAGGGGATCCTACGAGCAGTACTTC	CASGDRGSYEQYF
TRBD1	-	TRBV18	TRBJ2-3	TGTGCCAGCTCACCGACAGGGTGGGCAGATACGCAGTATTTT	CASSPTGWADTQYF
-	-	TRBV5-6	TRBJ2-1	TGTGCCAGCAGCTTGGGCACTAGGGATGAGCAGTTCTTC	CASSLGTRDEQFF
-	few	TRBV28	TRBJ1-5	TGTGCCAGCATTGGGGTACAGGGTCGCAATCAGCCCCAGCATTTT	CASIGVQGRNQPQHF
-	few	TRBV30	TRBJ1-2	TGTGCCTGGAGTGTAGCCGCGGGCTACACCTTC	CAWSVAAGYTF
TRBD2	-	TRBV29-1	TRBJ2-1	TGCAGCGTTGAGGGGACTAGCCGTGAGCAGTTCTTC	CSVEGTSREQFF
TRBD2	-	TRBV28	TRBJ2-5	TGTGCCAGCAGACAGGGACTAGTGATAGAGACCCAGTACTTC	CASRQGLVIETQYF
TRBD2	-	TRBV19	TRBJ2-4	TGTGCCAGTAGTACCAACGGGAGGTACATTCAGTACTTC	CASSTNGRYIQYF
TRBD1	-	TRBV18	TRBJ2-1	TGTGCCAGCTCACCACCGGGACAGTTCTACAATGAGCAGTTCTTC	CASSPPGQFYNEQFF
-	-	TRBV12-5	TRBJ2-3	TGTGCTAGTGGTTCGGACTCCGGTGATACGCAGTATTTT	CASGSDSGDTQYF
TRBD2	once	TRBV7-6	TRBJ2-1	TGTGCCAGCAGCTTACGACTAGCGGTTAATGAGCAGTTCTTC	CASSLRLAVNEQFF
TRBD2	few	TRBV10-3	TRBJ2-7	TGTGCCATCAGTGGACTAGCGGGTTTCTACGAGCAGTACTTC	CAISGLAGFYEQYF
-	-	TRBV5-1	TRBJ1-2	TGCGCCAGCAGACAGACACCTAACTATGGCTACACCTTC	CASRQTPNYGYTF